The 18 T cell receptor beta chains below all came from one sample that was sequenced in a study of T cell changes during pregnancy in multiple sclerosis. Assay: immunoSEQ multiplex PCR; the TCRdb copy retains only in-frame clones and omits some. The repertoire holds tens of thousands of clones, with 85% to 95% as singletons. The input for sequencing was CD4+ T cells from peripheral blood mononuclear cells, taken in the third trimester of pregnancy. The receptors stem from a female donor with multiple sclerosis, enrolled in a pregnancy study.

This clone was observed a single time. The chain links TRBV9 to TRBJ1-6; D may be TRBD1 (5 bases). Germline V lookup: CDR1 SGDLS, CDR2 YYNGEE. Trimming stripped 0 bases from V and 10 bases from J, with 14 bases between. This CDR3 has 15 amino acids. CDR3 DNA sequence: TGTGCCAGCAGCGTAGTTGGAGGGACCGGGTCACCCCTCCACTTT. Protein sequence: CASSVVGGTGSPLHF.

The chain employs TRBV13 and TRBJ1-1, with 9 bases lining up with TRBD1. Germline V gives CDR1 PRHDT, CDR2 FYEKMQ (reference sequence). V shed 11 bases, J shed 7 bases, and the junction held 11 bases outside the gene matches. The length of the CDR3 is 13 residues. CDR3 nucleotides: TGTGCCGGGGGGACAGGGAATCGAGGTGAAGCTTTCTTT. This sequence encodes CAGGTGNRGEAFF. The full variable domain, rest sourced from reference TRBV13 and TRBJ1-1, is AAGVIQSPRHLIKEKRETATLKCYPIPRHDTVYWYQQGPGQDPQFLISFYEKMQSDKGSIPDRFSAQQFSDYHSELNMSSLELGDSALYFCAGGTGNRGEAFFGQGTRLTVV.

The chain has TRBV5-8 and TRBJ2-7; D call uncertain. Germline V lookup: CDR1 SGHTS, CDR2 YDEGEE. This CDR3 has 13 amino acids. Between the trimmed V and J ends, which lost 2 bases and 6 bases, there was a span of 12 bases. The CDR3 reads CASSLIMAPEQYF. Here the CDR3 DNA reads TGTGCCAGCAGCTTAATCATGGCTCCCGAGCAGTACTTC. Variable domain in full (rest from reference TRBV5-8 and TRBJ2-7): EAGVTQSPTHLIKTRGQQATLRCSPISGHTSVYWYQQALGLGLQFLLWYDEGEERNRGNFPPRFSGRQFPNYSSELNVNALELEDSALYLCASSLIMAPEQYFGPGTRLTVT.

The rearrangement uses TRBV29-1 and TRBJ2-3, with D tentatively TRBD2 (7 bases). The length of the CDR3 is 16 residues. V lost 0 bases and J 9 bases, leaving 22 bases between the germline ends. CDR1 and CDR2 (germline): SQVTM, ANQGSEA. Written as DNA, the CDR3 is TGCAGCGTTGAAGAGGCGTGGGGGGGGGACATCAGAACGCAGTATTTT. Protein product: CSVEEAWGGDIRTQYF.

CDR3 residues: CASSAGTGRTDTQYF. In DNA, the CDR3 is TGTGCCAGCAGCGCCGGGACAGGGCGCACAGATACGCAGTATTTT. The chain combines TRBV9 with TRBJ2-3; 9 positions match TRBD1. This CDR3 spans 15 amino acids. The V gene end was trimmed by 3 bases and the J gene end by 1 base; junction bases not matched to a gene: 3. Per the germline V gene, CDR1 is SGDLS and CDR2 is YYNGEE.

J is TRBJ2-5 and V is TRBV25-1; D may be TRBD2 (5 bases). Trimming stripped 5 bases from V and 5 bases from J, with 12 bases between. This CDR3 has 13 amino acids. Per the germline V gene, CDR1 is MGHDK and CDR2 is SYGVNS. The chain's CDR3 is CASSSSFLETQYF. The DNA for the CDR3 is TGTGCCAGCAGTTCTAGCTTCCTGGAGACCCAGTACTTC.

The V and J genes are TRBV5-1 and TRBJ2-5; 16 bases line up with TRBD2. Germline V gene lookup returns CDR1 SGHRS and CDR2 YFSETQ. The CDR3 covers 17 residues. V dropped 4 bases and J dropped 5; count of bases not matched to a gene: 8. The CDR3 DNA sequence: TGCGCCAGCAGCCAGGGACTAGCGGGGGGGCCAGGGGAGACCCAGTACTTC. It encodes CASSQGLAGGPGETQYF.

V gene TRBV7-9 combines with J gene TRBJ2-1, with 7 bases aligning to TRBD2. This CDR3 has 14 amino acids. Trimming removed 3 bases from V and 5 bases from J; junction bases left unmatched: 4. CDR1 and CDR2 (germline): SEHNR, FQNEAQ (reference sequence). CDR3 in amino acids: CASSFLAANNEQFF. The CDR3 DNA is TGTGCCAGCAGCTTTCTAGCGGCTAACAATGAGCAGTTCTTC.

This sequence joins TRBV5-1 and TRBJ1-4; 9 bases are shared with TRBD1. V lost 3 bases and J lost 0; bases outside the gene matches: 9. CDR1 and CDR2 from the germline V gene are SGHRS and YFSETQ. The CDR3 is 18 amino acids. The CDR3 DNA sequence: TGCGCCAGCAGCTCGGGGGACAGGGCGACTTCAACTAATGAAAAACTGTTTTTT. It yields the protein CASSSGDRATSTNEKLFF.

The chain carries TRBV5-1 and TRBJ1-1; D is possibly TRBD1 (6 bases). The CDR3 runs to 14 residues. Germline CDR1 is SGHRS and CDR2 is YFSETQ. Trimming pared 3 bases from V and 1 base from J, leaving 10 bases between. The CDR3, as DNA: TGCGCCAGCAGCTCCCGGACAGCGAACACTGAAGCTTTCTTT. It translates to CASSSRTANTEAFF.

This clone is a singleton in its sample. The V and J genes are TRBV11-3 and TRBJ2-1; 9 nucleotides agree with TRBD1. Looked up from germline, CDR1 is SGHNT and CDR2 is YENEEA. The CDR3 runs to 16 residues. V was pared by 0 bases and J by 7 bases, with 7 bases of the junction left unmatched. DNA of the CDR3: TGTGCCAGCAGCTTAGATGGGACAGGGATAAGGAATGAGCAGTTCTTC. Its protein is CASSLDGTGIRNEQFF.

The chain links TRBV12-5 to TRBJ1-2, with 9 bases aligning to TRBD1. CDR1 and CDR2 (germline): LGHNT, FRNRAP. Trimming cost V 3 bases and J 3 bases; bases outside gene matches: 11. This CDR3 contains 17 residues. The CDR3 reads CASGFPGTGRSDYGYTF. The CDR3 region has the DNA TGTGCTAGTGGTTTTCCCGGGACAGGGAGAAGCGACTATGGCTACACCTTC.

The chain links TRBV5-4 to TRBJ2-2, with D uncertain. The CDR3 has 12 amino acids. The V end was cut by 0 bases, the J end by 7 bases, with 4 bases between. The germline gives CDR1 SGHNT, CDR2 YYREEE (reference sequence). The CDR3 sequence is CASSLVSGELFF. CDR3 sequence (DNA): TGTGCCAGCAGCTTGGTGAGCGGGGAGCTGTTTTTT.

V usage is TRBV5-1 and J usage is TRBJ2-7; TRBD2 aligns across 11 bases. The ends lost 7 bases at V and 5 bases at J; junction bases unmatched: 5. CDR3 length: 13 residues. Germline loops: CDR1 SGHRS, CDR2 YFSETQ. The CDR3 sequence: CASRSGGAHEQYF. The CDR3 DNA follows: TGCGCCAGCCGTAGCGGGGGGGCCCACGAGCAGTACTTC.

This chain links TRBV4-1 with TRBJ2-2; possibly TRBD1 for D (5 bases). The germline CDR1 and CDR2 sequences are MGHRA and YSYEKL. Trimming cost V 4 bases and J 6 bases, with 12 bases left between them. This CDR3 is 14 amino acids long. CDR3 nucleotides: TGCGCCAGCAGCCTTATACAGGATTCCGGGGAGCTGTTTTTT. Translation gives CASSLIQDSGELFF.

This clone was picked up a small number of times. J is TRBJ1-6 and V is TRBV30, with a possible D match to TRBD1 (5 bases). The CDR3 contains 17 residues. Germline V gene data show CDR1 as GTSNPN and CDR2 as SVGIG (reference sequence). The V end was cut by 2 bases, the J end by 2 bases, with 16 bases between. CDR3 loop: CAWSSTVFGAYNSPLHF. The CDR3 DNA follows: TGTGCCTGGAGTTCGACAGTGTTTGGGGCCTATAATTCACCCCTCCACTTT.

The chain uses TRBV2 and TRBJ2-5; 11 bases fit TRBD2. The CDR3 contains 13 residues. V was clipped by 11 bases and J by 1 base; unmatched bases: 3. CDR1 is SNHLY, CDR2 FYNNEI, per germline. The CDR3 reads CASSGGSQETQYF. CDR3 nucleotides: TGTGCCTCTAGCGGGGGGAGCCAAGAGACCCAGTACTTC.

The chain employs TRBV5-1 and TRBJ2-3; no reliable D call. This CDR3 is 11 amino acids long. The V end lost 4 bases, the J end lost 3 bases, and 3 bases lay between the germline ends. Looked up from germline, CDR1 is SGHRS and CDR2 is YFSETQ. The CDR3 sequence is CASSQTDTQYF. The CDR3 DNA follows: TGCGCCAGCAGCCAAACAGATACGCAGTATTTT.